This T cell receptor (beta chain) emerged from a study of human T cells and chemical hapten exposure. This clonotype occurred a few times. Time point of the sample: patch test 1, 2 weeks after DPC sensitization. Indicated treatment: therapeutic diphenylcyclopropenone sensitization with weekly scalp DPC. Germline CDR1 KGHSH, CDR2 LQKENI. The V segment lost 2 bases and the J segment 3 bases; nucleotides outside the gene matches: 1. The CDR3 length is 15 residues. Each CDR3 protein is one row after TCRdb ran MiXCR on the RACE reads. The sample has 150,000 to 200,000 distinct CDR3 sequences; more than 12% are singletons.

J is TRBJ2-2 and V is TRBV18; 9 bases are a match to TRBD1. This receptor was identified in a woman in her thirties with alopecia areata. Some clones in this sample may be carry-over from other donors' samples. The specimen was whole blood, collected in connection with sensitization to the hapten diphenylcyclopropenone (DPC). The CDR3 loop is CASSPRTGDTGELFF. The CDR3 DNA reads as TGTGCCAGCTCACCAAGGACAGGGGACACCGGGGAGCTGTTTTTT.